This T cell receptor beta chain was sequenced in a study of beta chain features in type 1 diabetes. Broader study findings: A moderate, significant TCRB CDR3 shortening appeared in type 1 diabetes across four CD4+ subsets. A closer apparent resemblance between naive, central memory and Treg TCRB repertoires was seen in patients than in healthy donors.

Reverse transcription of all isolated RNA meant that expressed TCRB transcripts were sequenced. Sequenced by immunoSEQ multiplex PCR; TCRdb stores in-frame clones only, minus some. This sample has 250,000 to 300,000 clones, with roughly 13% found just once. As for this clone: Its target is unknown.

This receptor was identified in a young man with type 1 diabetes. Sequencing was performed on naive CD4+ T cells from blood.

CDR3 bases: TGTGCCAGCAGTTTCCTGACTAGCGGGACCCCGGGATCTTCCAATGAGCAGTTCTTC. It encodes CASSFLTSGTPGSSNEQFF. The gene calls are TRBV28 and TRBJ2-1; 11 bases align to TRBD2. The CDR3 length is 19 residues. V shed 3 bases and J 6 bases; nucleotides not matched to a gene: 16. Germline values: CDR1 MDHEN, CDR2 SYDVKM.